This T cell receptor (beta chain) was documented in a study of regulatory and conventional T cells in RAG deficiency. As to this clone: Its antigen is as yet unknown.

Genomic DNA came from blood conventional CD4+ T cells gated CD25-low CD127-high. General observations from the study: Compared with controls, unique Treg TCR beta sequences dropped around 100-fold in Omenn syndrome and CID/AS. In Omenn syndrome, Treg and Tconv repertoires overlapped >90%.

This CDR3 has 14 residues. Trimming took off 0 bases at V and 7 bases at J, with 13 bases between the two ends. The germline gives CDR1 SGHDT, CDR2 YYEEEE. The repertoire was sequenced with immunoSEQ multiplex PCR; TCRdb's copy has only in-frame clones and lacks some. The table includes about 46,000 clones, 80% to 90% detected once. The data were also submitted as part of a second study, on regulatory T cells. That paper notes: Primers: 52 TRBV forward and 13 TRBJ reverse.

The genes are TRBV5-6 and TRBJ1-1; D is ambiguous. Sequencing was carried out using CD4+ effector T cells sorted from blood. The receptor was isolated from a human donor in good health. The CDR3 loop reads CASSLGQMNGEAFF. DNA for the CDR3: TGTGCCAGCAGCTTGGGTCAGATGAACGGTGAAGCTTTCTTT. The variable domain in full, completed from reference TRBV5-6 and TRBJ1-1, reads DAGVTQSPTHLIKTRGQQVTLRCSPKSGHDTVSWYQQALGQGPQFIFQYYEEEERQRGNFPDRFSGHQFPNYSSELNVNALLLGDSALYLCASSLGQMNGEAFFGQGTRLTVV.